A single sample is the source of the 19 T cell receptor beta chains below, sequenced in a study of blood T cell repertoires in COVID-19. TCRdb keeps only in-frame clones here, not all; method: immunoSEQ multiplex PCR. The sample consists of around 150,000 clones, around 90% of them appearing once. The sequenced sample was peripheral blood. The receptors were sampled from an older woman with active or convalescent COVID-19.

This clone was seen repeatedly, ten times or more. CDR3 region: CASAPRGGSLTGELFF. The CDR3 nucleotides read TGTGCCAGCGCACCTCGCGGGGGGTCCCTCACCGGGGAGCTGTTTTTT. This rearrangement joins TRBV7-8 to TRBJ2-2; TRBD2 aligns across 8 bases. V dropped 8 bases and J dropped 4; count of bases not matched to a gene: 12. The CDR3 runs to 16 residues. Germline V lookup: CDR1 SGHVS, CDR2 FQNEAQ.

This clone was picked up a small number of times. The chain links TRBV5-1 to TRBJ2-1; D might be TRBD1 (6 bases). There are 15 residues in the CDR3. CDR1 is SGHRS and CDR2 is YFSETQ in the germline V gene. Trimming removed 1 base at V and 3 bases at J, with 11 bases between. CDR3 sequence reads: CASSLRPDSYNEQFF. CDR3 sequence (DNA): TGCGCCAGCAGCTTGCGCCCGGACAGCTACAATGAGCAGTTCTTC. The complete variable domain, with remaining parts taken from reference TRBV5-1 and TRBJ2-1, reads KAGVTQTPRYLIKTRGQQVTLSCSPISGHRSVSWYQQTPGQGLQFLFEYFSETQRNKGNFPGRFSGRQFSNSRSEMNVSTLELGDSALYLCASSLRPDSYNEQFFGPGTRLTVL.

The V call is TRBV7-2, the J call TRBJ2-5; no reliable D call. This CDR3 comprises 15 residues. Trimming removed 2 bases at V and 3 bases at J, with 13 bases between. Germline-derived CDR1 and CDR2 are SGHTA and FQGNSA. Written as DNA, the CDR3 is TGTGCCAGCAGCTTAAGCCGTAGTCGGGAAGAGACCCAGTACTTC. It yields the protein CASSLSRSREETQYF.

By share, this clone counts as medium-sized. The rearrangement links TRBV11-2 to TRBJ1-6; 10 positions match TRBD1. The CDR3 spans 18 residues. Looked up from germline, CDR1 is SGHAT and CDR2 is FQNNGV. The V gene end was trimmed by 2 bases and the J gene end by 12 bases; junction bases not matched to a gene: 16. The CDR3 loop is CASSLTAGTGASIGPLHF. For the CDR3, the DNA is TGTGCCAGCAGCTTAACAGCCGGGACAGGGGCTTCAATTGGACCCCTCCACTTT.

This sequence joins TRBV9 and TRBJ1-2; D might be TRBD1 (6 bases). Germline V CDR1 and CDR2: SGDLS, YYNGEE. The germline V and J ends were trimmed by 3 bases and 10 bases, with 16 bases remaining between them. The CDR3 is made up of 13 amino acids. CDR3 residues: CASSGLLQGYYTF. CDR3 in DNA: TGTGCCAGCAGCGGTCTATTACAGGGTTACTACACCTTC.

The chain carries TRBV5-6 and TRBJ2-5; 10 nucleotides match TRBD1. The CDR3 has 13 residues. Per germline, CDR1 SGHDT and CDR2 YYEEEE. The trim removed 4 bases at V and 6 bases at J, leaving 3 bases unmatched. The CDR3 DNA reads TGTGCCAGCAGCCTGGGACAGGGGAAGACCCAGTACTTC. It specifies CASSLGQGKTQYF.

In this sample, this clone turned up once. This chain links TRBV3-1 (or the pseudogene TRBV3-2) with TRBJ2-7; D may be TRBD1 (6 bases). Trimming took 6 bases from V and 3 from J, leaving 18 bases between them. The CDR3 is 15 residues long. Germline V gene data show CDR1 as LGHDT and CDR2 as YNNKEL (reference sequence). Here the CDR3 DNA reads TGTGCCAGCAGTCAAAACCCCAGGGGAAGCTACGAGCAGTACTTC. This encodes CASSQNPRGSYEQYF.

This rearrangement joins TRBV6-1 to TRBJ2-7; D ambiguous. Trimming removed 3 bases from V and 0 bases from J, with 6 bases in between. The CDR3 spans 13 residues. Per the germline V gene, CDR1 is MNHNS and CDR2 is SASEGT. CDR3 DNA sequence: TGTGCCAGCAGTGAGGGCTTCTCCTACGAGCAGTACTTC. It encodes CASSEGFSYEQYF.

J is TRBJ1-1 and V is TRBV10-3; TRBD1 is a possible D gene (5 bases). Germline lookup yields CDR1 ENHRY and CDR2 SYGVKD. V was trimmed by 2 bases and J by 6 bases, leaving 13 bases between them. This CDR3 is built from 14 residues. CDR3 nucleotides: TGTGCCATCAGTGAGAAGCAGGGTTTCGCTGAAGCTTTCTTT. This sequence encodes CAISEKQGFAEAFF.

The gene calls are TRBV4-3 and TRBJ2-7; D might be TRBD1 (7 bases). The germline V gene encodes CDR1 LGHNA and CDR2 YSLEER. V gave up 1 base and J gave up 4 bases, with 11 bases separating them. The CDR3 is 14 amino acids. CDR3 bases: TGCGCCAGCAGCCAAGTAGCAGGGGGGTACGAGCAGTACTTC. It is translated as CASSQVAGGYEQYF.

The chain has TRBV18 and TRBJ2-1; 9 bases agree with TRBD1. This CDR3 is 16 amino acids long. Trimming removed 3 bases from V and 7 bases from J; junction bases left unmatched: 10. In germline, CDR1 is KGHSH, CDR2 LQKENI. The CDR3 coding sequence is TGTGCCAGCTCACCCCTCCGGGACAGGGTGGGTAATGAGCAGTTCTTC. Its protein product is CASSPLRDRVGNEQFF.

The chain links TRBV4-1 to TRBJ2-5; D might be TRBD1 (5 bases). This CDR3 has 14 residues. V lost 4 bases, J lost 2 bases, and 11 bases lay in between. Per the germline V gene, CDR1 is MGHRA and CDR2 is YSYEKL. The CDR3 sequence: CASSRGALQETQYF. For the CDR3, the DNA is TGCGCCAGCAGCCGGGGCGCCCTTCAAGAGACCCAGTACTTC.

The J gene is TRBJ2-7, the V gene TRBV6-1, with D perhaps TRBD1 (5 bases). Trimming stripped 1 base from V and 8 bases from J, with 21 bases between. Germline-derived CDR1 and CDR2 are MNHNS and SASEGT. This CDR3 is 16 amino acids long. CDR3 bases: TGTGCCAGCAGTGAAGGGTTTCAGGGAAGCTATGCAAAGCAGTACTTC. It is translated as CASSEGFQGSYAKQYF.

The chain recombines TRBV7-2 with TRBJ2-3; 11 positions match TRBD1. This CDR3 has 15 residues. Per germline, CDR1 SGHTA and CDR2 FQGNSA. J gave up 3 bases and V 4 bases, and 3 bases lay outside the gene matches. Here the CDR3 DNA reads TGTGCCAGCAGCTGGACAGGGGGCTTGACAGATACGCAGTATTTT. Translation: CASSWTGGLTDTQYF.

This clone has more than one count but fewer than ten. This sequence joins TRBV4-3 and TRBJ1-3; D gene ambiguous. The CDR3 has 15 amino acids. The ends were cut back, 1 base at V and 5 bases at J, with 12 bases in the middle. Germline CDR1 is LGHNA and CDR2 is YSLEER. The CDR3 DNA reads as TGCGCCAGCAGCCAAGGGTCGAGCACCCGAAACACCATATATTTT. It encodes CASSQGSSTRNTIYF.

The chain links TRBV27 to TRBJ1-2; no clear D gene. The CDR3 has 16 amino acids. V was clipped by 2 bases and J by 1 base, with 14 bases between them. From germline, CDR1 is MNHEY and CDR2 SMNVEV (reference sequence). This CDR3 reads CASSLRARGFNYGYTF. In DNA form, the CDR3 reads TGTGCCAGCAGTTTAAGGGCTAGAGGGTTTAACTATGGCTACACCTTC.

This clone was picked up one time. The chain uses TRBV19 and TRBJ1-2, with TRBD1 matching 7 bases. This CDR3 has 16 residues. Germline CDR1 and CDR2: LNHDA and SQIVND (reference sequence). Unmatched junction bases numbered 10, after V lost 1 base and J lost 5 bases. The CDR3 DNA sequence: TGTGCCAGTAGTATAGGCCCCACAGGGGTGTGGTATGGCTACACCTTC. It translates to CASSIGPTGVWYGYTF.

As concerns this clone: The identical CDR3 is also encoded by other nucleotide sequences in the sample. The chain's CDR3 is CAIGTSGGADTQYF. CDR3 DNA: TGTGCCATTGGGACTAGCGGGGGGGCAGATACGCAGTATTTT. This rearrangement joins TRBV10-3 to TRBJ2-3; the match to TRBD2 covers 16 bases. Trimming took 9 bases from V and 4 from J; bases not matched to a gene: 1. The CDR3 contains 14 residues. Germline V gives CDR1 ENHRY, CDR2 SYGVKD.

J is TRBJ1-5 and V is TRBV19; D unresolved. The CDR3 covers 15 residues. Looked up from germline, CDR1 is LNHDA and CDR2 is SQIVND (reference sequence). V lost 2 bases and J 0 bases, leaving 8 bases between the germline ends. The CDR3, as DNA: TGTGCCAGTAGTATAAGCGCCGTTAGCAATCAGCCCCAGCATTTT. It specifies CASSISAVSNQPQHF.